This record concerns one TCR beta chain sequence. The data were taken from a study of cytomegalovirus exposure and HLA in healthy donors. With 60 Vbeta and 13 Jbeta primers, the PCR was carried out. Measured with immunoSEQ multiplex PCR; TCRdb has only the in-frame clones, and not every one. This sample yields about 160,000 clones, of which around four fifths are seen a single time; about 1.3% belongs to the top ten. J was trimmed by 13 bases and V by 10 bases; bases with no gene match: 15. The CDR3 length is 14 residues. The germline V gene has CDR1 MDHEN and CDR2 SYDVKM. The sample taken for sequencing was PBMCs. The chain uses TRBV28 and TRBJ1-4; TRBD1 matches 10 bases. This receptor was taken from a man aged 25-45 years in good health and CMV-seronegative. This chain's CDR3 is CATRRGQGLLGLFF. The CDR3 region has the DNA TGTGCCACGAGACGGGGACAGGGGCTTCTGGGACTGTTTTTT.